Presented here are 18 T cell receptor beta chains from one specimen sequenced in a study of OX40 agonist ivuxolimab in advanced cancers. The data were produced by immunoSEQ multiplex PCR, yet TCRdb's version contains in-frame clones alone and is incomplete. In the table there are 35,000 to 55,000 clones, under 90% of which are singletons. The sample in question was CD4+ or CD8+ T cells sorted from blood, obtained in a trial of the OX40 agonist ivuxolimab. Receptor source: an adult with an advanced solid tumor such as melanoma, head and neck, liver or kidney cancer.

V gene TRBV11-2 combines with J gene TRBJ2-5, with 8 bases lining up with TRBD2. After removal of 2 bases from V and 2 bases from J, the junction contained 4 bases not matched to a gene. The V gene's germline CDR1 is SGHAT and CDR2 FQNNGV. The CDR3 has 15 amino acids. CDR3 amino acids: CASSLQSGSQETQYF. In nucleotides, the CDR3 is TGTGCCAGCAGCTTACAGAGCGGGAGTCAAGAGACCCAGTACTTC.

This chain joins TRBV5-1 and TRBJ2-1; 14 positions agree with TRBD2. V lost 4 bases to trimming and J lost 9 bases; unmatched junction nucleotides: 6. The germline V gene has CDR1 SGHRS and CDR2 YFSETQ. The CDR3 has 15 amino acids. The CDR3 DNA reads as TGCGCCAGCAGCCCGGGACTAGCGGGAGCGATTGAGCAGTTCTTC. Translation gives CASSPGLAGAIEQFF.

This clone occurred a few times. The rearrangement uses TRBV7-2 and TRBJ2-1, with 7 bases lining up with TRBD1. This CDR3 is built from 15 residues. Germline V gene sequence: CDR1 SGHTA, CDR2 FQGNSA. Germline trimming cut 5 bases from V and 6 bases from J; bases unmatched to any gene: 10. CDR3 bases: TGTGCCAGCAGCCTAGACAGGGTGTCATCCAATGAGCAGTTCTTC. This codes for CASSLDRVSSNEQFF.

This chain uses TRBV19 with TRBJ2-1; D not resolved. There are 13 residues in the CDR3. Germline-derived CDR1 and CDR2 are LNHDA and SQIVND (reference sequence). Trimming shortened V by 2 bases and J by 5 bases, and 7 bases separated the two germline ends. The CDR3 DNA reads TGTGCCAGTAGTATATCGGTGAACAATGAGCAGTTCTTC. As protein: CASSISVNNEQFF. Looking up the rest from reference TRBV19 and TRBJ2-1 gives the full variable domain: DGGITQSPKYLFRKEGQNVTLSCEQNLNHDAMYWYRQDPGQGLRLIYYSQIVNDFQKGDIAEGYSVSREKKESFPLTVTSAQKNPTAFYLCASSISVNNEQFFGPGTRLTVL.

This clone was counted a few times. An end of the junction differs from the germline gene, which may be a read error. This chain links TRBV5-1 with TRBJ2-4; 8 bases line up with TRBD2. CDR1 and CDR2 from the germline V gene are SGHRS and YFSETQ. CDR3 length: 12 residues. The CDR3 region has the DNA TGCGCCAGCAGCTTGGACGGGACTAGGGTGGACTTC. It yields the protein CASSLDGTRVDF.

The rearrangement uses TRBV6-5 and TRBJ2-3; D is uncertain. V was pared by 0 bases and J by 2 bases, with 9 bases between. The CDR3 has 15 amino acids. Per the germline V gene, CDR1 is MNHEY and CDR2 is SVGAGI. Here the CDR3 reads CASSYSRLATDTQYF. CDR3 nucleotide sequence: TGTGCCAGCAGTTACTCCCGACTGGCCACAGATACGCAGTATTTT.

V usage is TRBV15 and J usage is TRBJ2-1; TRBD1 matches at 9 bases. Losses at the gene ends were 2 bases for V and 6 bases for J; bases not matched to a gene: 23. The germline V gene has CDR1 LNHNV and CDR2 YYDKDF (reference sequence). This CDR3 region has 21 residues. The CDR3 spells CATSRRFPGQGFYDRRNEQFF. The DNA of the CDR3 is TGTGCCACCAGCAGAAGATTTCCGGGACAGGGTTTTTATGACCGCCGCAATGAGCAGTTCTTC. Full variable domain (missing parts from reference TRBV15 and TRBJ2-1): DAMVIQNPRYQVTQFGKPVTLSCSQTLNHNVMYWYQQKSSQAPKLLFHYYDKDFNNEADTPDNFQSRRPNTSFCFLDIRSPGLGDTAMYLCATSRRFPGQGFYDRRNEQFFGPGTRLTVL.

The chain recombines TRBV4-1 with TRBJ2-1; 12 nucleotides match TRBD2. V lost 2 bases, J lost 7 bases, and 9 bases stayed unmatched. The germline V gene has CDR1 MGHRA and CDR2 YSYEKL. The CDR3 is 17 amino acids. CDR3 sequence: CASSQSLLAGGLNEQFF. The CDR3 DNA reads TGCGCCAGCAGCCAAAGCCTACTAGCGGGAGGTCTGAATGAGCAGTTCTTC.

The gene calls are TRBV28 and TRBJ2-7; 9 bases are shared with TRBD2. V lost 4 bases to trimming and J lost 2 bases; unmatched junction nucleotides: 12. CDR1 and CDR2 (germline): MDHEN, SYDVKM. This CDR3 spans 17 amino acids. The CDR3 bases are TGTGCCAGCAGTTCCCTTGGGGTAGCGGGAGTAACCTACGAGCAGTACTTC. Its protein is CASSSLGVAGVTYEQYF. Based on the CDR3 plus reference TRBV28 and TRBJ2-7, the full variable domain is DVKVTQSSRYLVKRTGEKVFLECVQDMDHENMFWYRQDPGLGLRLIYFSYDVKMKEKGDIPEGYSVSREKKERFSLILESASTNQTSMYLCASSSLGVAGVTYEQYFGPGTRLTVT.

CDR3 in DNA: TGTGCCAGCAGTTCAAAGCGGTCTAGCACAGATACGCAGTATTTT. Encoded protein: CASSSKRSSTDTQYF. The chain employs TRBV6-5 and TRBJ2-3; D is possibly TRBD2 (5 bases). Between the trimmed V and J ends, which lost 4 bases and 0 bases, there was a span of 11 bases. CDR3 length equals 15 residues. Germline CDR1 is MNHEY and CDR2 is SVGAGI.

The chain combines TRBV7-9 with TRBJ1-5, with 9 bases identical to TRBD1. Germline V gene lookup returns CDR1 SEHNR and CDR2 FQNEAQ (reference sequence). The CDR3 totals 18 residues. With V trimmed by 5 bases and J by 4 bases, 15 bases remained unmatched. CDR3 sequence: CASSVEGQGFNRNQPQHF. Written as DNA, the CDR3 is TGTGCCAGCAGCGTTGAGGGACAGGGTTTCAATAGGAATCAGCCCCAGCATTTT.

V and J are TRBV5-1 and TRBJ2-5; D gene uncertain. Germline V gene data show CDR1 as SGHRS and CDR2 as YFSETQ. The V end was cut by 1 base, the J end by 4 bases, with 5 bases between. The CDR3 loop spans 12 amino acids. CDR3 nucleotide sequence: TGCGCCAGCAGCTTGTCCGGAGAGACCCAGTACTTC. This gives the protein CASSLSGETQYF.

The V call is TRBV10-1, the J call TRBJ2-3; TRBD2 matches at 13 bases. The CDR3 consists of 16 residues. Germline-derived CDR1 and CDR2 are WNHNN and SYGVQD (reference sequence). J was trimmed by 1 base and V by 4 bases; bases with no gene match: 2. In nucleotides, the CDR3 is TGCGCCAGCAGTGCCGGGACTAGCGGGGGCACAGATACGCAGTATTTT. Translating it yields CASSAGTSGGTDTQYF.

The rearrangement joins TRBV20-1 to TRBJ1-2, with D perhaps TRBD1 (6 bases). Between the trimmed V and J ends, which lost 6 bases and 6 bases, there was a span of 11 bases. Germline CDR1 reads DFQATT; CDR2 reads SNEGSKA (reference sequence). The CDR3 is 11 amino acids. CDR3 protein: CSARGDNGYTF. CDR3 DNA sequence: TGCAGTGCGAGGGGGGATAATGGCTACACCTTC.

The CDR3 reads CASSPPRGRGDEKLFF. In nucleotides, the CDR3 is TGTGCCAGCAGTCCACCCAGGGGTAGGGGCGATGAAAAACTGTTTTTT. This chain links TRBV2 with TRBJ1-4; D perhaps matches TRBD1 (6 bases). The V gene lost 5 bases and the J gene lost 6 bases, with 19 bases spanning the gap. Germline CDR1 SNHLY, CDR2 FYNNEI. CDR3 length: 16 residues. Combining the CDR3 with reference TRBV2 and TRBJ1-4 gives the whole variable domain EPEVTQTPSHQVTQMGQEVILRCVPISNHLYFYWYRQILGQKVEFLVSFYNNEISEKSEIFDDQFSVERPDGSNFTLKIRSTKLEDSAMYFCASSPPRGRGDEKLFFGSGTQLSVL.

This chain connects TRBV6-5 to TRBJ2-7; 11 bases line up with TRBD2. The germline V gene has CDR1 MNHEY and CDR2 SVGAGI. This CDR3 spans 14 amino acids. With V trimmed by 6 bases and J by 7 bases, 8 bases remained unmatched. The DNA of the CDR3 is TGTGCCAGCAGCCGACCGGGACTAGCGGTTGAGCAGTACTTC. It specifies CASSRPGLAVEQYF.

V and J are TRBV14 and TRBJ1-1; D remains ambiguous. CDR1 and CDR2 from the germline V gene are SGHDN and FVKESK. V was cut by 4 bases and J by 8 bases, with 14 bases left in between. This CDR3 has 13 residues. As DNA, the CDR3 is TGTGCCAGCAGCCGGCACGGGCGTGGCGAAGCTTTCTTT. It encodes CASSRHGRGEAFF.

This clone was seen more than once but under ten times. J is TRBJ1-5 and V is TRBV19; no definite D call. Germline assignment: CDR1 LNHDA and CDR2 SQIVND (reference sequence). Trimming removed 5 bases from V and 0 bases from J, with 11 bases in between. This CDR3 is 15 amino acids long. The chain's CDR3 is CASSYPGPSNQPQHF. The CDR3 region has the DNA TGTGCCAGTAGTTACCCCGGGCCTAGCAATCAGCCCCAGCATTTT.